This T cell receptor (beta chain) was documented in a study of PD-1 blockade in classical Hodgkin lymphoma. Clones were read by immunoSEQ multiplex PCR, and TCRdb kept only the in-frame ones, dropping some. The sample consists of approximately 90,000 clones, around 90% of them appearing once. Germline lookup yields CDR1 LGHNT and CDR2 FRNRAP. The junction had 6 bases not matched to a gene; V was cut back by 7 bases and J by 4 bases. This CDR3 region has 13 residues. Each patient relapsed following autologous stem cell transplantation, and prior brentuximab vedotin exposure differed. The chain couples TRBV12-5 to TRBJ1-2; 7 bases fit TRBD1. The TCR sequence derives from a human donor with classical Hodgkin lymphoma. Source: peripheral blood mononuclear cells (PBMCs), taken before the second cycle of nivolumab. Here the CDR3 reads CASEGAGGYGYTF. In DNA, the CDR3 is TGTGCTAGTGAGGGGGCCGGAGGCTATGGCTACACCTTC.